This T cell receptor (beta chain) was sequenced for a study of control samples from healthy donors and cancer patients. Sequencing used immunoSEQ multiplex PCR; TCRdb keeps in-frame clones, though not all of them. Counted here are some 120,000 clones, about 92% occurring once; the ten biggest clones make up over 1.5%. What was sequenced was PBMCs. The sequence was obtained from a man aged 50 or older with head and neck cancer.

CDR3 nucleotide sequence: TGTGCCAGCAGCTTAAGTGTCCATAGCTCCTACAATGAGCAGTTCTTC. This codes for CASSLSVHSSYNEQFF. This chain links TRBV7-3 with TRBJ2-1; D remains ambiguous. This CDR3 is 16 amino acids long. V was clipped by 1 base and J by 0 bases, with 10 bases between them. The germline V gene encodes CDR1 SGHTA and CDR2 FQGTGA.